This T cell receptor (beta chain) was recorded in a study of blood T cells in healthy people across ages. Comment on this clonotype: One junction end disagrees with the germline gene, perhaps due to a read error.

Combining a sample-barcoded 5' primer with a J-beta primer mix, a second PCR ran for roughly 6 to 12 cycles. TCRdb redid the calling of the 5' RACE reads with MiXCR, one entry per CDR3 protein. The table shows around 670,000 distinct CDR3 sequences, with roughly 31% occurring only once. Germline lookup yields CDR1 LGHNA and CDR2 YSLEER. This CDR3 region has 14 residues. The sample consisted of blood. The gene calls are TRBV4-3 and TRBJ1-2; D call uncertain. The receptor was isolated from a woman of 80 years or more in good health. The CDR3 loop reads CASSQALAVGGCTF. CDR3 coding DNA: TGCGCCAGCAGCCAAGCCCTCGCCGTGGGCGGCTGCACCTTC.